This TCR beta chain was obtained from a study of blood T cell repertoires in COVID-19. For the study at large: The United States, Italy and Spain supplied acute and convalescent COVID-19 samples. PBMCs, B-cell-depleted T cells, or T cells were the source of the cDNA or gDNA that made up the material.

Original processing notes: Amplifying reference gene primers gave estimates of nucleated cell counts. Using immunoSEQ multiplex PCR, the repertoire was profiled, and TCRdb retains in-frame clones only, with some absent. D and trimming come from the DNA, and the V and J calls and clone size come from that table. Here the sample spans just over 150,000 clones, over 85% being singletons. The CDR3 totals 15 residues. The germline V and J ends were trimmed by 0 bases and 7 bases, with 15 bases remaining between them. CDR1 and CDR2 from the germline V gene are LGHDT and YNNKEL (reference sequence). Source material: peripheral blood. This sequence joins TRBV3-1 (or the pseudogene TRBV3-2) and TRBJ1-2, with D unclear. This TCR derives from a woman aged 50 to 65 with acute or convalescent COVID-19. This chain's CDR3 is CASSQEGGKLTGYTF. The CDR3 bases are TGTGCCAGCAGCCAAGAAGGAGGCAAACTAACTGGCTACACCTTC.